Following are 24 T cell receptor beta chains from one sample sequenced in a study of radiotherapy plus CTLA-4 blockade in lung cancer. Profiling relied on immunoSEQ multiplex PCR, and the TCRdb table lists in-frame clones only, not all of them. The sample has about 94,000 clones; about four fifths are singletons. The source material was peripheral blood, sampled from a patient treated with radiotherapy plus ipilimumab. Receptors were obtained from a human donor with non-small cell lung cancer that progressed on radiotherapy plus ipilimumab.

The rearrangement links TRBV11-2 to TRBJ2-5; 9 bases agree with TRBD2. CDR3 length: 16 residues. After removal of 6 bases from V and 2 bases from J, the junction contained 10 bases not matched to a gene. Germline V gene lookup returns CDR1 SGHAT and CDR2 FQNNGV. CDR3 nucleotide sequence: TGTGCCAGCAGTTCCGCGGGCCTAGCGGGACAAGAGACCCAGTACTTC. This gives the protein CASSSAGLAGQETQYF.

This sequence joins TRBV6-5 and TRBJ2-6; TRBD1 is a possible D gene (6 bases). V was clipped by 4 bases and J by 1 base, with 11 bases between them. Germline CDR1 reads MNHEY; CDR2 reads SVGAGI. The CDR3 has 16 amino acids. The CDR3 loop reads CASSFRGISGANVLTF. CDR3 sequence (DNA): TGTGCCAGCAGTTTCAGGGGAATATCTGGGGCCAACGTCCTGACTTTC.

The chain has TRBV28 and TRBJ2-1; TRBD2 aligns across 13 bases. Trimming cost V 5 bases and J 8 bases; bases outside gene matches: 6. Looked up from germline, CDR1 is MDHEN and CDR2 is SYDVKM. This CDR3 contains 15 residues. The CDR3 sequence: CASSTGLAGFYEQFF. The DNA for the CDR3 is TGTGCCAGCAGTACGGGACTAGCGGGATTCTATGAGCAGTTCTTC.

The chain combines TRBV9 with TRBJ2-5; 7 bases align to TRBD1. The CDR3 is 16 amino acids. After removal of 0 bases from V and 5 bases from J, the junction contained 10 bases not matched to a gene. The germline V gene encodes CDR1 SGDLS and CDR2 YYNGEE. The chain's CDR3 is CASSVAPGQWDETQYF. In nucleotides, the CDR3 is TGTGCCAGCAGCGTAGCCCCGGGACAGTGGGACGAGACCCAGTACTTC. Using reference TRBV9 and TRBJ2-5 for the parts outside the CDR3, the full variable domain is DSGVTQTPKHLITATGQRVTLRCSPRSGDLSVYWYQQSLDQGLQFLIQYYNGEERAKGNILERFSAQQFPDLHSELNLSSLELGDSALYFCASSVAPGQWDETQYFGPGTRLLVL.

The genes are TRBV7-9 and TRBJ1-2, with 11 bases identical to TRBD1. Germline V lookup: CDR1 SEHNR, CDR2 FQNEAQ (reference sequence). V lost 8 bases, J lost 7 bases, and 15 bases stayed unmatched. The CDR3 runs to 16 residues. In nucleotides, the CDR3 is TGTGCCAGCGGATCCGGGACAGGGGGGCGAGTGGGTGGCTACACCTTC. It specifies CASGSGTGGRVGGYTF.

The sample holds one count of this clone. This chain uses TRBV25-1 with TRBJ1-1; TRBD1 might be the D (5 bases). Germline-derived CDR1 and CDR2 are MGHDK and SYGVNS. This CDR3 is built from 15 residues. V was trimmed by 7 bases and J by 3 bases, leaving 18 bases between them. CDR3 nucleotide sequence: TGTGCCAGCACCTCTAACCAGGGTTCTTACACTGAAGCTTTCTTT. It is translated as CASTSNQGSYTEAFF.

As concerns this clone: Within the sample, other DNA sequences also encode this same CDR3. The chain combines TRBV7-9 with TRBJ1-2; D perhaps matches TRBD1 (6 bases). The CDR3 consists of 13 residues. The germline V and J ends were trimmed by 2 bases and 4 bases, with 8 bases remaining between them. Germline assignment: CDR1 SEHNR and CDR2 FQNEAQ (reference sequence). The CDR3 loop reads CASSLTGSYGYTF. The CDR3 DNA reads as TGTGCCAGCAGCTTAACAGGGAGCTATGGCTACACCTTC. The complete variable domain, with remaining parts taken from reference TRBV7-9 and TRBJ1-2, reads DTGVSQNPRHKITKRGQNVTFRCDPISEHNRLYWYRQTLGQGPEFLTYFQNEAQLEKSRLLSDRFSAERPKGSFSTLEIQRTEQGDSAMYLCASSLTGSYGYTFGSGTRLTVV.

In DNA, the CDR3 is TGTGCCAGCAGTTTATTTGCCGCGACAGGGAGCTCCTACAATGAGCAGTTCTTC. Protein sequence: CASSLFAATGSSYNEQFF. The V gene is TRBV27, the J gene TRBJ2-1, with 7 bases aligning to TRBD1. This CDR3 has 18 residues. Unmatched junction bases numbered 9, after V lost 1 base and J lost 0 bases. Germline CDR1 is MNHEY and CDR2 is SMNVEV (reference sequence).

V gene TRBV2 combines with J gene TRBJ2-1; perhaps TRBD1 as D (6 bases). The CDR3 extends over 15 amino acids. Trimming took 4 bases from V and 2 from J, leaving 12 bases between them. Per germline, CDR1 SNHLY and CDR2 FYNNEI. CDR3: CASSVRTATYNEQFF. The CDR3 DNA sequence: TGTGCCAGCAGTGTTAGGACAGCCACCTACAATGAGCAGTTCTTC.

The rearrangement uses TRBV5-8 and TRBJ2-5; 8 positions match TRBD1. CDR1 is SGHTS, CDR2 YDEGEE, per germline. The CDR3 runs to 15 residues. V lost 4 bases, J lost 4 bases, and 9 bases stayed unmatched. The CDR3 DNA is TGTGCCAGCAGCACCGGACAGGGATGGCGAGAGACCCAGTACTTC. Its protein product is CASSTGQGWRETQYF.

The sample holds a few counts of this clone. The V gene is TRBV18, the J gene TRBJ2-7; TRBD1 agrees at 8 bases. Trimming cost V 2 bases and J 9 bases; bases outside gene matches: 6. This CDR3 is 13 amino acids long. Germline CDR1 is KGHSH and CDR2 is LQKENI. This CDR3 is CASSPGTGTRQYF. The CDR3 DNA follows: TGTGCCAGCTCACCAGGGACAGGAACGCGGCAGTACTTC.

This clone was seen just once. The chain joins TRBV28 to TRBJ2-7; maybe TRBD2 (6 bases). The CDR3 is 15 amino acids. From germline, CDR1 is MDHEN and CDR2 SYDVKM. The germline V and J ends were trimmed by 9 bases and 5 bases, with 23 bases remaining between them. CDR3 residues: CARAGTGWADHEQYF. In DNA form, the CDR3 reads TGTGCCAGGGCGGGGACGGGATGGGCCGACCACGAGCAGTACTTC.

The J gene is TRBJ2-5, the V gene TRBV7-9; the match to TRBD2 covers 14 bases. CDR3 length equals 16 residues. The germline gives CDR1 SEHNR, CDR2 FQNEAQ (reference sequence). The V segment lost 5 bases and the J segment 5 bases; nucleotides outside the gene matches: 7. DNA for the CDR3: TGTGCCAGCAGCCCTGGACTAGCGGGAGGTGGGGAGACCCAGTACTTC. Its protein product is CASSPGLAGGGETQYF.

The CDR3 protein is CASDQGVRDQPQHF. In DNA form, the CDR3 reads TGTGCCAGCGATCAGGGGGTTAGGGATCAGCCCCAGCATTTT. The chain uses TRBV28 and TRBJ1-5, with TRBD1 matching 7 bases. CDR3 length equals 14 residues. In germline, CDR1 is MDHEN, CDR2 SYDVKM. V lost 8 bases and J lost 5; bases outside the gene matches: 9.

The chain combines TRBV28 with TRBJ2-3; the D is unclear. From germline, CDR1 is MDHEN and CDR2 SYDVKM. The V end was cut by 3 bases, the J end by 0 bases, with 7 bases between. CDR3 length equals 14 residues. The CDR3 protein is CASSFGDSTDTQYF. CDR3 coding DNA: TGTGCCAGCAGTTTTGGGGATAGCACAGATACGCAGTATTTT. The full variable domain, with the rest looked up from reference TRBV28 and TRBJ2-3, is DVKVTQSSRYLVKRTGEKVFLECVQDMDHENMFWYRQDPGLGLRLIYFSYDVKMKEKGDIPEGYSVSREKKERFSLILESASTNQTSMYLCASSFGDSTDTQYFGPGTRLTVL.

DNA of the CDR3: TGTGCCAGCAGCTTCTCGGGGAGCACAGATACGCAGTATTTT. It translates to CASSFSGSTDTQYF. The chain links TRBV7-3 to TRBJ2-3; D possibly corresponds to TRBD2 (5 bases). This CDR3 region has 14 residues. Germline CDR1 SGHTA, CDR2 FQGTGA. Trimming took off 3 bases at V and 0 bases at J, with 7 bases between the two ends.

The V call is TRBV5-1, the J call TRBJ2-5, with TRBD1 as a possible D gene (6 bases). The closer fit of TRBJ2-7 to the DNA end suggests the J call may be wrong. The CDR3 contains 15 residues. Looked up from germline, CDR1 is SGHRS and CDR2 is YFSETQ. The CDR3 spells CASSLETGFGYEQYF. In DNA form, the CDR3 reads TGCGCCAGCAGCTTGGAAACAGGGTTCGGCTACGAGCAGTACTTC.

The chain combines TRBV6-1 with TRBJ2-1; no clear D. Germline CDR1 reads MNHNS; CDR2 reads SASEGT. The V gene lost 8 bases and the J gene lost 2 bases, with 10 bases spanning the gap. The CDR3 covers 13 residues. The CDR3 region is CASDGVAYNEQFF. CDR3 bases: TGTGCCAGCGACGGAGTGGCCTACAATGAGCAGTTCTTC.

The CDR3 spells CASSLAPAGGLGEQFF. Written as DNA, the CDR3 is TGCGCCAGCAGCTTGGCCCCAGCGGGAGGCCTTGGAGAGCAGTTCTTC. The chain uses TRBV5-1 and TRBJ2-1, with 9 positions matching TRBD2. Trimming took 0 bases from V and 10 from J; bases not matched to a gene: 11. Germline-derived CDR1 and CDR2 are SGHRS and YFSETQ. The CDR3 covers 16 residues. The whole variable domain, filled in from reference TRBV5-1 and TRBJ2-1, reads KAGVTQTPRYLIKTRGQQVTLSCSPISGHRSVSWYQQTPGQGLQFLFEYFSETQRNKGNFPGRFSGRQFSNSRSEMNVSTLELGDSALYLCASSLAPAGGLGEQFFGPGTRLTVL.

V and J are TRBV10-2 and TRBJ1-2; TRBD1 aligns across 7 bases. The CDR3 runs to 14 residues. V shed 0 bases, J shed 8 bases, and the junction held 6 bases outside the gene matches. Germline V gene lookup returns CDR1 WSHSY and CDR2 SAAADI. The CDR3 reads CASSESRGGGGYTF. The CDR3 bases are TGCGCCAGCAGTGAGTCTCGAGGGGGCGGGGGCTACACCTTC.

V and J are TRBV19 and TRBJ1-5; TRBD1 matches 9 bases. This CDR3 comprises 15 residues. Germline trimming cut 5 bases from V and 8 bases from J; bases unmatched to any gene: 10. Germline CDR1 LNHDA, CDR2 SQIVND (reference sequence). CDR3 protein: CASSGRTGGAEPQHF. CDR3 coding DNA: TGTGCCAGTAGTGGGCGAACAGGGGGCGCGGAGCCCCAGCATTTT.

The chain uses TRBV5-1 and TRBJ2-3, with TRBD2 matching over 7 bases. Per the germline V gene, CDR1 is SGHRS and CDR2 is YFSETQ. The CDR3 loop spans 14 amino acids. V was pared by 4 bases and J by 0 bases, with 2 bases of the junction left unmatched. CDR3 bases: TGCGCCAGCAGCCGGGGGGAGAGCACAGATACGCAGTATTTT. Its translation is CASSRGESTDTQYF.

V and J are TRBV30 and TRBJ2-2; TRBD1 agrees at 9 bases. V lost 6 bases, J lost 3 bases, and 14 bases stayed unmatched. CDR1 and CDR2 (germline): GTSNPN, SVGIG (reference sequence). This CDR3 comprises 17 residues. The CDR3 nucleotides are TGTGCCTGTTTCCCCAGACAGGGACAGGGATACACCGGGGAGCTGTTTTTT. Residues: CACFPRQGQGYTGELFF. Supplemented by reference TRBV30 and TRBJ2-2, the full variable domain reads SQTIHQWPATLVQPVGSPLSLECTVEGTSNPNLYWYRQAAGRGLQLLFYSVGIGQISSEVPQNLSASRPQDRQFILSSKKLLLSDSGFYLCACFPRQGQGYTGELFFGEGSRLTVL.

The J gene is TRBJ2-1, the V gene TRBV10-3; 9 positions match TRBD2. The CDR3 runs 15 residues. The V segment lost 6 bases and the J segment 7 bases; nucleotides outside the gene matches: 10. Germline CDR1 ENHRY, CDR2 SYGVKD. CDR3 bases: TGTGCCATCAGGGACACCGGGACTAGCTCAAATGAGCAGTTCTTC. It encodes CAIRDTGTSSNEQFF.